This T cell receptor (beta chain) was sequenced during a study of blood T cell repertoires in COVID-19. Study in general: COVID-19 samples, acute and convalescent, were from the United States, Italy and Spain. The analysed material was cDNA or gDNA that came from T cells, B-cell-depleted T cells, or PBMCs.

The CDR3 runs to 15 residues. Germline trimming cut 1 base from V and 4 bases from J; bases unmatched to any gene: 6. From germline, CDR1 is SGHVS and CDR2 FQNEAQ. Seattle's cohort entered during active infection and was followed longitudinally. Per the authors' pipeline: Amplified reference gene primers provided the basis for estimating nucleated cell counts. Libraries were prepared by immunoSEQ multiplex PCR; TCRdb keeps only in-frame clonotypes and omits some of them. Clone size and the V and J calls come from that table; the DNA yielded D and trimming. The sample includes about 170,000 clones, 84% of them seen just once.

The origin of this receptor is an older woman with COVID-19, enrolled during active disease. The sample was peripheral blood. The chain couples TRBV7-8 to TRBJ1-2; 7 bases agree with TRBD1. The CDR3 sequence: CASSLGRQGGYGYTF. The CDR3 coding sequence is TGTGCCAGCAGCTTAGGGAGACAGGGAGGCTATGGCTACACCTTC.